One sample yielded the 11 T cell receptor beta chains listed below, sequenced in a study of metastatic and nonmetastatic thyroid tumors. Patients underwent thyroid surgery, and none had received any treatment before it. TCRdb re-clonotyped the PCR reads through MiXCR. The sample lists 33,000 or so clones; roughly a fifth were seen once. The specimen was blood. Receptor source: a female donor with papillary thyroid cancer or a benign thyroid nodule (not recorded which). Some clones in this sample may be carry-over from other donors' samples.

This clone was counted ten times or more. V gene TRBV7-9 combines with J gene TRBJ2-1; 8 nucleotides line up with TRBD1. The CDR3 spans 13 residues. V trimming: 8 bases; J trimming: 7 bases; junction bases outside the gene matches: 7. Per the germline V gene, CDR1 is SEHNR and CDR2 is FQNEAQ (reference sequence). CDR3: CASLRTGFNEQFF. CDR3 DNA sequence: TGTGCCAGCTTACGGACAGGGTTTAATGAGCAGTTCTTC.

This clone appeared a single time. CDR3 sequence reads: CRDRQNNQPQHF. The CDR3 DNA follows: TGCAGAGATAGACAAAACAATCAGCCCCAGCATTTT. The chain links TRBV20-1 to TRBJ1-5; D is unclear. Germline-derived CDR1 and CDR2 are DFQATT and SNEGSKA (reference sequence). The CDR3 contains 12 residues.

In this sample, this clone turned up many times. Other nucleotide sequences in the sample specify the same CDR3. This chain connects TRBV11-2 to TRBJ1-6, with 7 bases that match TRBD1. There are 13 residues in the CDR3. Per the germline V gene, CDR1 is SGHAT and CDR2 is FQNNGV. The V and J ends lost 5 bases and 13 bases, in that order; junction bases with no gene match: 8. The CDR3 DNA reads as TGTGCCAGCAGCCGACAGGGTGGTTCGCCCCTCCACTTT. It translates to CASSRQGGSPLHF.

This clone is classed as medium-sized. V and J are TRBV6-2 or TRBV6-3 and TRBJ1-2; no firm D call. The ends were cut back, 5 bases at V and 8 bases at J, with 12 bases in the middle. Germline V gene data show CDR1 as MNHEY and CDR2 as SVGEGT. The CDR3 contains 12 residues. CDR3 sequence reads: CASSADGRGYTF. As DNA, the CDR3 is TGTGCCAGCAGTGCGGACGGCCGAGGCTACACCTTC.

CDR3 region: CSARYPGQNMGTQYF. DNA of the CDR3: TGCAGTGCTAGATACCCGGGACAGAACATGGGTACGCAGTATTTT. The chain combines TRBV20-1 with TRBJ2-3; 7 bases line up with TRBD1. Germline CDR1 and CDR2: DFQATT and SNEGSKA (reference sequence). CDR3 size: 15 residues. The junction had 13 bases not matched to a gene; V was cut back by 2 bases and J by 8 bases.

Many counts were recorded for this clone. The gene calls are TRBV7-9 and TRBJ1-2; possibly TRBD1 for D (6 bases). Germline CDR1 SEHNR, CDR2 FQNEAQ (reference sequence). V lost 5 bases and J lost 4, with 11 bases in between. This CDR3 comprises 13 residues. CDR3 in amino acids: CASSPATGYGYTF. In DNA form, the CDR3 reads TGTGCCAGCAGCCCCGCGACAGGCTATGGCTACACCTTC.

This clone came up many times. This chain links TRBV5-6 with TRBJ2-1; D possibly corresponds to TRBD1 (6 bases). The CDR3 contains 18 residues. Trimming stripped 2 bases from V and 8 bases from J, with 26 bases between. Per the germline V gene, CDR1 is SGHDT and CDR2 is YYEEEE. In DNA, the CDR3 is TGTGCCAGCAGCTTTTCGCTGGGGGCGAGTTTTTTTCGCGATGAGCAGTTCTTC. Protein: CASSFSLGASFFRDEQFF.

This rearrangement joins TRBV5-1 to TRBJ1-1; D perhaps matches TRBD1 (6 bases). With 2 bases removed from V and 2 bases from J, the gap between germline ends came to 10 bases. CDR3 size: 14 residues. In germline, CDR1 is SGHRS, CDR2 YFSETQ. CDR3: CASSFQGTNTEAFF. The CDR3 nucleotides read TGCGCCAGCAGCTTTCAGGGGACAAACACTGAAGCTTTCTTT.

The chain combines TRBV30 with TRBJ1-6; 7 bases line up with TRBD1. The J segment lost 16 bases and the V segment lost 0 bases, leaving 9 bases of the junction unmatched. Germline CDR1 and CDR2: GTSNPN and SVGIG (reference sequence). This CDR3 region has 13 residues. The CDR3 DNA is TGTGCCTGGAGTGTACAGGGGCCCCTCTATCTCCACTTT. Translated: CAWSVQGPLYLHF.

This clone was detected only a few times. The chain joins TRBV28 to TRBJ1-1, with D perhaps matching TRBD1 (5 bases). V lost 5 bases to trimming and J lost 1 base, with 14 bases between them. Germline V CDR1 and CDR2: MDHEN, SYDVKM. The CDR3 totals 15 residues. CDR3: CASSPGGRGNTEAFF. CDR3 in DNA: TGTGCCAGCAGTCCCGGGGGGAGAGGGAACACTGAAGCTTTCTTT.

V and J are TRBV24-1 and TRBJ1-2; D possibly corresponds to TRBD1 (5 bases). V lost 4 bases and J 0 bases, leaving 11 bases between the germline ends. Germline V gives CDR1 KGHDR, CDR2 SFDVKD. The CDR3 is made up of 15 amino acids. The CDR3 sequence: CATSDAGPTNYGYTF. The CDR3 region has the DNA TGTGCCACCAGTGACGCAGGGCCAACTAACTATGGCTACACCTTC.